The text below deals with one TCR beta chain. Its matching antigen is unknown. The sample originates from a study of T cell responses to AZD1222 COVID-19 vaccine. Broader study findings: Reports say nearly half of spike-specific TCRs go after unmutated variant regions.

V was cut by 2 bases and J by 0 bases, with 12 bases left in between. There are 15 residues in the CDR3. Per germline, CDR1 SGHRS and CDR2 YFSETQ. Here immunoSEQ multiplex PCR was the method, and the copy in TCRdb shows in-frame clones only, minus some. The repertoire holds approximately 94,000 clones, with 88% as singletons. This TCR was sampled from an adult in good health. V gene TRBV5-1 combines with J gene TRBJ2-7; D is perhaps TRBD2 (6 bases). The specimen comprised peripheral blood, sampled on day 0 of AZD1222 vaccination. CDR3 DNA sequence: TGCGCCAGCAGCTTTGGCTTCGGGAGCTCCTACGAGCAGTACTTC. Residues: CASSFGFGSSYEQYF.